This is a list of T cell receptor beta chains from one sample in a study of T cell responses to AZD1222 COVID-19 vaccine. Profiling relied on immunoSEQ multiplex PCR, and the TCRdb table lists in-frame clones only, not all of them. The sample includes about 100,000 clones, about 85% of them seen just once. Sequencing was performed on peripheral blood, taken on day 0 of AZD1222 vaccination. Receptor source: an adult in good health. The CDR3 runs from the conserved cysteine through the conserved F or W. A D gene is named only where the DNA matches it firmly. Clone size is given for some rows only: seen once, a few or many times, or a class if the clone is expanded.

>TRBJ2-5|once|TRBV2|TRBD2
TGTGCCAGCAGTGACGGCCTAGCGGGAGATTCAGAGACCCAGTACTTC
CASSDGLAGDSETQYF
>TRBJ1-1|NA|TRBV3-1/TRBV3-2|TRBD1
TGTGCCAGCAGCCAAGATGGCACAGGGGGCTTGGGAGCTTTCTTT
CASSQDGTGGLGAFF
>TRBJ2-5|few|TRBV7-2|NA
TGTGCCAGCAGCCCCTCGGAGACCCAGTACTTC
CASSPSETQYF
>TRBJ1-2|NA|TRBV23-1|NA
TGCGCCAGTCCAGACTATGGCTACACCTTC
CASPDYGYTF
>TRBJ2-3|NA|TRBV9|TRBD2
TGTGCCAGCAATGGCGGGAGGGCGATAGATACGCAGTATTTT
CASNGGRAIDTQYF
>TRBJ1-1|NA|TRBV2|TRBD1
TGTGCCAGCAGGGTCACAGGGGGCGCGCTGAACACTGAAGCTTTCTTT
CASRVTGGALNTEAFF
>TRBJ1-5|NA|TRBV6-2/TRBV6-3|NA
TGTGCCAGCAGACCTTCCCTTAATAGCAATCAGCCCCAGCATTTT
CASRPSLNSNQPQHF
>TRBJ2-3|NA|TRBV5-1|TRBD1
TGCGCCAGCAGCGCGGGACAGGGAGGCGATACGCAGTATTTT
CASSAGQGGDTQYF
>TRBJ2-2|once|TRBV4-3|TRBD1
TGCGCCAGCAGCCAAGATTTCGGACAGGGGATCACCGGGGAGCTGTTTTTT
CASSQDFGQGITGELFF
>TRBJ1-2|NA|TRBV27|TRBD1
TGTGCCAGCGGACCCACCGGGACAGGGGGTTATGGCTACACCTTC
CASGPTGTGGYGYTF
>TRBJ1-1|NA|TRBV2|NA
TGTGCCAGCAGCTCCCGTACTGAAGCTTTCTTT
CASSSRTEAFF
>TRBJ1-1|NA|TRBV20-1|NA
TGCAGTGCCCGGACGGTAGATGAAGCTTTCTTT
CSARTVDEAFF
>TRBJ2-7|NA|TRBV14|NA
TGTGCCAGCAGCCGATTCGGGGGGCTACCCCGCAATAACTACGAGCAGTACTTC
CASSRFGGLPRNNYEQYF
>TRBJ1-4|NA|TRBV19|NA
TGTGCCAGTAGAAGTACAACTAATGAAAAACTGTTTTTT
CASRSTTNEKLFF
>TRBJ1-4|NA|TRBV6-5|NA
TGTGCCAGCAGGGGGACTTATGAAAAACTGTTTTTT
CASRGTYEKLFF
>TRBJ2-1|NA|TRBV7-9|TRBD2
TGTGCCAGCAGCTTTCCCGGGACTAGCGGGCCTAAGCCGAATGAGCAGTTCTTC
CASSFPGTSGPKPNEQFF
>TRBJ2-6|NA|TRBV19|NA
TGTGCCAGTAGTACCCTCCGACAAACAGGGAAGTCTGGGGCCAACGTCCTGACTTTC
CASSTLRQTGKSGANVLTF
>TRBJ2-7|NA|TRBV5-6|TRBD1
TGTGCCAGCAGCAGGACAGGGTCCGGCACCTACGAGCAGTACTTC
CASSRTGSGTYEQYF